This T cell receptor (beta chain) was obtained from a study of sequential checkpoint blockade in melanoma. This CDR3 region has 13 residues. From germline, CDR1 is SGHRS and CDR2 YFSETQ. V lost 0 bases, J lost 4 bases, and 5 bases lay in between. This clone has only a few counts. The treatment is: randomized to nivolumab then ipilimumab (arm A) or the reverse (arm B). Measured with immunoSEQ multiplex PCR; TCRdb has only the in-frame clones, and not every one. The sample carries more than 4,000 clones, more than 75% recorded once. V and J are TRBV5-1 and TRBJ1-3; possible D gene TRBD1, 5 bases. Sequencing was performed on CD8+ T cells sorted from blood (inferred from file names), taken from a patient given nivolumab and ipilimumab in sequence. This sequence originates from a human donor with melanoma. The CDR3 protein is CASSLGQGNTIYF. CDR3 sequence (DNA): TGCGCCAGCAGCTTGGGACAGGGAAACACCATATATTTT.